A single sample is the source of the 13 T cell receptor beta chains below, sequenced in a study of blood T cell repertoires in COVID-19 (dated by TCRdb to about 2020). Library preparation used the immunoSEQ multiplex PCR assay. TCRdb carries this immuneACCESS record with in-frame sequences only. Its versions omit some clonotypes, under half of them owing to an unresolved V gene in the studies checked, with the rest unexplained. The sample records a few hundred thousand clones, more than 75% of which are singletons. About 1.6% of the sample lies in the top ten. Sequenced sample: peripheral blood. The receptors here all came from a woman aged 45-59 years with acute or convalescent COVID-19.

The genes are TRBV11-2 and TRBJ2-7; 13 positions agree with TRBD2. CDR3 length: 14 amino acids. CDR1 and CDR2 (germline): SGHAT, FQNNGV. J gave up 6 bases and V 5 bases, and 4 bases lay outside the gene matches. The CDR3 here is CASSAGLAGPEQYF. The CDR3 DNA reads TGTGCCAGCAGCGCGGGACTAGCGGGACCCGAGCAGTACTTC.

This chain connects TRBV18 to TRBJ1-6; D remains ambiguous. V lost 1 base and J lost 14, with 15 bases in between. The germline V gene encodes CDR1 KGHSH and CDR2 LQKENI. The CDR3 is 14 amino acids. The CDR3 sequence: CASSPQSPSLALHF. CDR3 DNA sequence: TGTGCCAGCTCACCACAATCTCCCTCTTTAGCCCTCCACTTT.

The CDR3 nucleotides read TGTGCCACCTCGGGAGACTTTGCAACTAATGAAAAACTGTTTTTT. Its protein product is CATSGDFATNEKLFF. The chain couples TRBV6-5 to TRBJ1-4, with unresolved D. V gave up 10 bases and J gave up 0 bases, with 15 bases separating them. The CDR3 spans 15 residues. Germline V gene sequence: CDR1 MNHEY, CDR2 SVGAGI.

The chain has TRBV28 and TRBJ2-7; D is undetermined. Trimming took 3 bases from V and 5 from J, leaving 8 bases between them. The CDR3 sequence is 12 residues long. CDR1 and CDR2 (germline): MDHEN, SYDVKM. The CDR3 loop is CASSLRADEQYF. DNA for the CDR3: TGTGCCAGCAGTTTGCGTGCCGACGAGCAGTACTTC. Supplemented by reference TRBV28 and TRBJ2-7, the full variable domain reads DVKVTQSSRYLVKRTGEKVFLECVQDMDHENMFWYRQDPGLGLRLIYFSYDVKMKEKGDIPEGYSVSREKKERFSLILESASTNQTSMYLCASSLRADEQYFGPGTRLTVT.

The chain is built from TRBV18 and TRBJ2-7, with 8 bases aligning to TRBD2. Germline CDR1 and CDR2: KGHSH and LQKENI. The CDR3 spans 15 residues. Trimming removed 2 bases from V and 6 bases from J; junction bases left unmatched: 9. The CDR3 bases are TGTGCCAGCTCACCAGGGGGTAGCGGGAACTTCGAGCAGTACTTC. Amino acids: CASSPGGSGNFEQYF.

CDR3: CATSDSREGRETQYF. CDR3 in DNA: TGTGCCACCAGTGATTCTCGGGAGGGCCGGGAGACCCAGTACTTC. V gene TRBV24-1 combines with J gene TRBJ2-5, with 8 positions matching TRBD2. The CDR3 loop spans 15 amino acids. The trim removed 2 bases at V and 5 bases at J, leaving 6 bases unmatched. Germline V gene data show CDR1 as KGHDR and CDR2 as SFDVKD.

This clone was seen a handful of times. The V gene is TRBV2, the J gene TRBJ2-7; 8 bases fit TRBD1. V shed 4 bases, J shed 4 bases, and the junction held 6 bases outside the gene matches. CDR1 is SNHLY, CDR2 FYNNEI, per germline. The length of the CDR3 is 14 residues. This CDR3 reads CASSVSQGVYEQYF. CDR3 coding DNA: TGTGCCAGCAGTGTCTCACAGGGGGTATACGAGCAGTACTTC.

The chain joins TRBV21-1 to TRBJ2-1; the table gives TRBD1 as D, unverified against the DNA. TRBV21-1 is given as a pseudogene. CDR3 length: 18 amino acids. The CDR3 DNA sequence: TGTGCCAGCAGCAAAGCGCTTTCTGGGGACAGCTCCTACAATGAGCAGTTCTTC. This encodes CASSKALSGDSSYNEQFF.

The J gene is TRBJ2-7, the V gene TRBV27; 10 nucleotides line up with TRBD2. Trimming took 6 bases from V and 0 from J; bases not matched to a gene: 8. Per germline, CDR1 MNHEY and CDR2 SMNVEV (reference sequence). The length of the CDR3 is 16 residues. The CDR3 DNA sequence: TGTGCCAGCAGATCCAGGGCTAGCGGGAGCTCCTACGAGCAGTACTTC. It translates to CASRSRASGSSYEQYF.

This chain joins TRBV15 and TRBJ2-3; tentative D call: TRBD2 (6 bases). The V end was cut by 3 bases, the J end by 4 bases, with 11 bases between. The CDR3 runs 14 residues. Germline V gene sequence: CDR1 LNHNV, CDR2 YYDKDF (reference sequence). The CDR3 bases are TGTGCCACCAGCAGGCGGGAAAAGTCAGATACGCAGTATTTT. This sequence encodes CATSRREKSDTQYF. The full variable domain, its missing parts supplied by reference TRBV15 and TRBJ2-3, is DAMVIQNPRYQVTQFGKPVTLSCSQTLNHNVMYWYQQKSSQAPKLLFHYYDKDFNNEADTPDNFQSRRPNTSFCFLDIRSPGLGDTAMYLCATSRREKSDTQYFGPGTRLTVL.

This clone was counted only a few times. The chain combines TRBV2 with TRBJ2-6; 9 bases are a match to TRBD1. The CDR3 spans 19 residues. The germline V gene encodes CDR1 SNHLY and CDR2 FYNNEI. Trimming at V came to 5 bases and at J to 2 bases, leaving 13 bases not matched to a gene. In nucleotides, the CDR3 is TGTGCCAGCAGTTTTTCAATTACAGGGGGCGGGCCTGGGGCCAACGTCCTGACTTTC. It codes for CASSFSITGGGPGANVLTF.

The V call is TRBV6-5, the J call TRBJ2-7; 7 bases are shared with TRBD1. The CDR3 has 15 amino acids. The V and J ends lost 2 bases and 12 bases, in that order; junction bases with no gene match: 16. CDR1 is MNHEY, CDR2 SVGAGI, per germline. The CDR3 is CASSYDRAQGFELYF. CDR3 DNA sequence: TGTGCCAGCAGTTACGACAGGGCCCAAGGATTCGAACTGTACTTC.

The rearrangement links TRBV5-1 to TRBJ2-1, with 10 positions matching TRBD2. The CDR3 is made up of 16 amino acids. Trimming cost V 3 bases and J 6 bases; bases outside gene matches: 9. Germline values: CDR1 SGHRS, CDR2 YFSETQ. CDR3 sequence reads: CASSSTLAGVINEQFF. The CDR3, as DNA: TGCGCCAGCAGCTCAACTCTAGCGGGAGTGATCAATGAGCAGTTCTTC.